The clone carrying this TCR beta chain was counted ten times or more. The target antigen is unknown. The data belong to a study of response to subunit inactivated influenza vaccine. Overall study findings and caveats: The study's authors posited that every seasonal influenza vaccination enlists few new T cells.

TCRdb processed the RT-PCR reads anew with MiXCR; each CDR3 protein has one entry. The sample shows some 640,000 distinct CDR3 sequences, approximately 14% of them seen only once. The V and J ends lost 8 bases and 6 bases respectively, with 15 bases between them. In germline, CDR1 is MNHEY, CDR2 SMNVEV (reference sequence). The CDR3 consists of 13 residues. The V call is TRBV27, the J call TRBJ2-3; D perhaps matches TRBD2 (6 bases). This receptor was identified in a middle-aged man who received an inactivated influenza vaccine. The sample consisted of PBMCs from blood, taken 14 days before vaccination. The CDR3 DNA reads TGTGCCAGCGGTTGGGGGGTTTTTGATACGCAGTATTTT. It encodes CASGWGVFDTQYF.